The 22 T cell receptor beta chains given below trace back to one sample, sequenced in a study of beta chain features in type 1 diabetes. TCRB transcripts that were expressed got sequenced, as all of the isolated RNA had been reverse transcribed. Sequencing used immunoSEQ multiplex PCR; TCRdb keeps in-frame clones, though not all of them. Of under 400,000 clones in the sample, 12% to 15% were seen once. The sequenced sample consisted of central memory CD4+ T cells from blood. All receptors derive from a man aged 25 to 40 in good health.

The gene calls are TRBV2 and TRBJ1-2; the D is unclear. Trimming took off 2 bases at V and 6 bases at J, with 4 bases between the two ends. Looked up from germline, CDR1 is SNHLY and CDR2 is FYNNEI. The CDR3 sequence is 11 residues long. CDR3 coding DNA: TGTGCCAGCAGTGAATTTAATGGCTACACCTTC. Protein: CASSEFNGYTF.

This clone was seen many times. CDR3 sequence reads: CASSLGDRENQPQHF. CDR3 nucleotide sequence: TGTGCCAGCAGCTTGGGGGACAGGGAAAATCAGCCCCAGCATTTT. This rearrangement joins TRBV5-6 to TRBJ1-5; 9 bases align to TRBD1. With 0 bases clipped from V and 4 bases from J, the junction kept 2 bases outside the gene matches. From germline, CDR1 is SGHDT and CDR2 YYEEEE. The length of the CDR3 is 15 residues.

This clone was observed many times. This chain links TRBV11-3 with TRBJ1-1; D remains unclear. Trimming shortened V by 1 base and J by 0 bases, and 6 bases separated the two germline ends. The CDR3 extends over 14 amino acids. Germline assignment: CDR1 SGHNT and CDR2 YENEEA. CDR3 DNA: TGTGCCAGCAGCTTAGGGCCTGTGAACACTGAAGCTTTCTTT. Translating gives CASSLGPVNTEAFF.

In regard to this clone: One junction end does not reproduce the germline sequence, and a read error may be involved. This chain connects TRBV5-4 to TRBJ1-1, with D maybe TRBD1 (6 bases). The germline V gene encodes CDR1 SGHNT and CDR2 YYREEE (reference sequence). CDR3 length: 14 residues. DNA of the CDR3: TGCGCCAGCAGACTCCGGGACACCGCCACTGAAGCTTTCTTT. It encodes CASRLRDTATEAFF. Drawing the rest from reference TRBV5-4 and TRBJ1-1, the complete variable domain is ETGVTQSPTHLIKTRGQQVTLRCSSQSGHNTVSWYQQALGQGPQFIFQYYREEENGRGNFPPRFSGLQFPNYSSELNVNALELDDSALYLCASRLRDTATEAFFGQGTRLTVV.

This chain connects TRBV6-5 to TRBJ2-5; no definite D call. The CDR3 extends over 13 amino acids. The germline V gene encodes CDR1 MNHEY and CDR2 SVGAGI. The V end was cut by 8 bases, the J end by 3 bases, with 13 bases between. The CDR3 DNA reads TGTGCCAGCGCACGGTATCCCAAAGAGACCCAGTACTTC. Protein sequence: CASARYPKETQYF.

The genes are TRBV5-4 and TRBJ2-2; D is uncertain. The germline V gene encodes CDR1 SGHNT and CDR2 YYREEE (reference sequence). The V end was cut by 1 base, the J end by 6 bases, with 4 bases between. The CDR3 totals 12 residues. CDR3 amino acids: CASSLSAGELFF. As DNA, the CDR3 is TGTGCCAGCAGCTTGTCGGCCGGGGAGCTGTTTTTT.

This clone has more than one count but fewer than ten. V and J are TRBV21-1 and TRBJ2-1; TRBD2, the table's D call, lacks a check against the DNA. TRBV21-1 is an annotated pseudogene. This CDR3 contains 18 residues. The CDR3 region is CASNSRRGALLIYNEQFF. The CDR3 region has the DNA TGTGCCAGCAACTCACGGCGGGGGGCCCTTTTAATTTACAATGAGCAGTTCTTC.

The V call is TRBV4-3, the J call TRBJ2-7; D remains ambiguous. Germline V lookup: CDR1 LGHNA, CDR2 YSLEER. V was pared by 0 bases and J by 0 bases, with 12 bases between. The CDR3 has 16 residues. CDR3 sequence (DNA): TGCGCCAGCAGCCAAGACTCAGCCGATAGCTCCTACGAGCAGTACTTC. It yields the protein CASSQDSADSSYEQYF.

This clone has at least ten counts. In DNA form, the CDR3 reads TGTGCCAGCAGCGCCGGAGACAGCTCTGGAAACACCATATATTTT. Amino acid sequence: CASSAGDSSGNTIYF. This chain links TRBV9 with TRBJ1-3; TRBD1 is a possible D gene (5 bases). V was trimmed by 3 bases and J by 0 bases, leaving 10 bases between them. The germline V gene encodes CDR1 SGDLS and CDR2 YYNGEE. The CDR3 is made up of 15 amino acids. Full variable domain (rest looked up from reference TRBV9 and TRBJ1-3): DSGVTQTPKHLITATGQRVTLRCSPRSGDLSVYWYQQSLDQGLQFLIQYYNGEERAKGNILERFSAQQFPDLHSELNLSSLELGDSALYFCASSAGDSSGNTIYFGEGSWLTVV.

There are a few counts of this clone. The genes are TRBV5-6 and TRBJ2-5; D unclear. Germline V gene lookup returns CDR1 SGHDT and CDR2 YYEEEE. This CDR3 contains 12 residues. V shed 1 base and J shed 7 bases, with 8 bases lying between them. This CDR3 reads CASSLPIGTQYF. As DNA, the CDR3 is TGTGCCAGCAGCTTGCCCATAGGGACCCAGTACTTC.

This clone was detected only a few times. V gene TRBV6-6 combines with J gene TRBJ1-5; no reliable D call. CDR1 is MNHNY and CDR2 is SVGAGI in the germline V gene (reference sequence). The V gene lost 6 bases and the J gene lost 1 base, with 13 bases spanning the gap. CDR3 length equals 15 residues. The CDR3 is CASSLLGPSNQPQHF. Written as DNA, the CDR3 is TGTGCCAGCAGCTTACTCGGGCCGAGCAATCAGCCCCAGCATTTT.

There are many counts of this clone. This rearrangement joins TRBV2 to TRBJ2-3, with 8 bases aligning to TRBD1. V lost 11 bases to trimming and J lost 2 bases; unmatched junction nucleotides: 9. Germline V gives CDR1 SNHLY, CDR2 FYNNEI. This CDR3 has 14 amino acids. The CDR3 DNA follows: TGTGCCGGCGCCCGGGACAGGAACACAGATACGCAGTATTTT. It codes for CAGARDRNTDTQYF.

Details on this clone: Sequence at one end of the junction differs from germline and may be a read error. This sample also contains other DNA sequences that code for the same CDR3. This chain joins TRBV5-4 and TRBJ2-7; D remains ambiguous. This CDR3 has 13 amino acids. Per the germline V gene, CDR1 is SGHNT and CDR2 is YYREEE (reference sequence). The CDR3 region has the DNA TGCGCCAGCAGCCAAAGGTTACAGTACGAGCAGTACTTC. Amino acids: CASSQRLQYEQYF.

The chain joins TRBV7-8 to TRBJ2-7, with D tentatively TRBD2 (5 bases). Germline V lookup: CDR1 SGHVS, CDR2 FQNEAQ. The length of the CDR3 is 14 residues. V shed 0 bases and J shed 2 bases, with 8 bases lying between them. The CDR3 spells CASSLATGTYEQYF. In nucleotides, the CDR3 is TGTGCCAGCAGCTTAGCCACCGGGACCTACGAGCAGTACTTC. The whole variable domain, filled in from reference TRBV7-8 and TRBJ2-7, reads GAGVSQSPRYKVAKRGQDVALRCDPISGHVSLFWYQQALGQGPEFLTYFQNEAQLDKSGLPSDRFFAERPEGSVSTLKIQRTQQEDSAVYLCASSLATGTYEQYFGPGTRLTVT.

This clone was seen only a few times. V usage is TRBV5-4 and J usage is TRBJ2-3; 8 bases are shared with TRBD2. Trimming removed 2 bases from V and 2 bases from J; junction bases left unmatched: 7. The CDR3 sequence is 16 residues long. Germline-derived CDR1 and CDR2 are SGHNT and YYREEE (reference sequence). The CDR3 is CASSFQRERTTDTQYF. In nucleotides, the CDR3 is TGTGCCAGCAGCTTTCAGCGGGAGAGAACCACAGATACGCAGTATTTT.

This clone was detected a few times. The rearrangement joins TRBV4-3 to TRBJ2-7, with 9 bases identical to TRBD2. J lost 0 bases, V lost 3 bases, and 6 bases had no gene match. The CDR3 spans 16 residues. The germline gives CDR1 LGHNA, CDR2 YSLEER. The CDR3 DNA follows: TGCGCCAGCAGCCAGGGAGCTAGCGGGGCCTCCTACGAGCAGTACTTC. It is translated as CASSQGASGASYEQYF.

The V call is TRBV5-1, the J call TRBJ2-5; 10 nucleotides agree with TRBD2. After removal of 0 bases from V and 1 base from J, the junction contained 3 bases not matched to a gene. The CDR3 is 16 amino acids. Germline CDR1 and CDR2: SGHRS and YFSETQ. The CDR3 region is CASSLASGRVQETQYF. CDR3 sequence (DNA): TGCGCCAGCAGCTTGGCCAGCGGGAGGGTCCAAGAGACCCAGTACTTC.

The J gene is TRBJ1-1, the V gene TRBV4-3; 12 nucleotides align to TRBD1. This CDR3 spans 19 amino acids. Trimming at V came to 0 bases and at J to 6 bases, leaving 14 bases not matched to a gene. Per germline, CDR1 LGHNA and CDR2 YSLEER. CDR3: CASSQETPPGTGGRAEAFF. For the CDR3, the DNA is TGCGCCAGCAGCCAAGAAACCCCCCCGGGGACAGGGGGCAGGGCTGAAGCTTTCTTT.

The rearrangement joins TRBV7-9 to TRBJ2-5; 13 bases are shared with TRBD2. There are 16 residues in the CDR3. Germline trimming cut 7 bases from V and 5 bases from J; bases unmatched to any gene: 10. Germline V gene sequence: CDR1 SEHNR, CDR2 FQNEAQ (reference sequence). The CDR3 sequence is CASKKLAGGPRETQYF. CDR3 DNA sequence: TGTGCCAGCAAAAAACTAGCGGGAGGGCCGAGGGAGACCCAGTACTTC. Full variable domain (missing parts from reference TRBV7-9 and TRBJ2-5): DTGVSQNPRHKITKRGQNVTFRCDPISEHNRLYWYRQTLGQGPEFLTYFQNEAQLEKSRLLSDRFSAERPKGSFSTLEIQRTEQGDSAMYLCASKKLAGGPRETQYFGPGTRLLVL.

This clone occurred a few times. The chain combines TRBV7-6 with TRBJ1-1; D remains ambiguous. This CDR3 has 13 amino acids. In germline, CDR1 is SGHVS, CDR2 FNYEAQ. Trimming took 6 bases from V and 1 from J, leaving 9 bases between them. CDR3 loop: CASRRGQNTEAFF. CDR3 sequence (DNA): TGTGCCAGCAGACGAGGTCAGAACACTGAAGCTTTCTTT.

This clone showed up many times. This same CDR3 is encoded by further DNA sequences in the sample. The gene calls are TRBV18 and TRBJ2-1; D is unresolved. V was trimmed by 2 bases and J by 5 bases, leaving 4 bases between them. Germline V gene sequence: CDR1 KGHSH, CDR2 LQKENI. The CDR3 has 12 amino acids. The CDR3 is CASSPTHNEQFF. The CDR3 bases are TGTGCCAGCTCACCAACTCACAATGAGCAGTTCTTC.

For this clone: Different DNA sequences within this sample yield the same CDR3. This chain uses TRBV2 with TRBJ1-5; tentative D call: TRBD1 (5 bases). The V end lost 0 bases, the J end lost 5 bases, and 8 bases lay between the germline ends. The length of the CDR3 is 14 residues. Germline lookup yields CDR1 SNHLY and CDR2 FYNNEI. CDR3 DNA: TGTGCCAGCAGTGAAGCGGGCAGGGATCAGCCCCAGCATTTT. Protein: CASSEAGRDQPQHF.